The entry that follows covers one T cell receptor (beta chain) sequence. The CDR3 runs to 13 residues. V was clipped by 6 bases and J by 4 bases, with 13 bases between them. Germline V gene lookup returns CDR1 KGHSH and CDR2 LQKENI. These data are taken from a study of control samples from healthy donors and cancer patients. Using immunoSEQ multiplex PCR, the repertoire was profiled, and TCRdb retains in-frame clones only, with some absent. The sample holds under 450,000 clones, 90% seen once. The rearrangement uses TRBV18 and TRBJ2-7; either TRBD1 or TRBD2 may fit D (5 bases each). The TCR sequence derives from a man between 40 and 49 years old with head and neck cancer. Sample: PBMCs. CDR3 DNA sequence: TGTGCCAGCTCGCCGGGACGGCTATACGAGCAGTACTTC. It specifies CASSPGRLYEQYF.